This TCR beta chain came from a study of regulatory dendritic cells for organ transplantation. The overall study: On day 6, the dendritic cells were exposed to LPS.

Of note for this clone: Its antigen is unknown. This CDR3 is also generated by other DNA sequences in the sample.

V dropped 3 bases and J dropped 7; count of bases not matched to a gene: 4. There are 16 residues in the CDR3. Germline-derived CDR1 and CDR2 are KGHSH and LQKENI. The table came from immunoSEQ multiplex PCR; TCRdb's copy has only in-frame clones and leaves some out. The sample lists about 21,000 clones; 85% were seen once. CFSE-labeled sorted T cells met regulatory or mature dendritic cells for about five days. Sequencing input: naive CD4+ T cells from blood cultured with dendritic cells. Stated subset: CD45RA+ naive T cells. J is TRBJ2-1 and V is TRBV18, with TRBD2 matching over 15 bases. This clonotype originated in a human donor in good health. CDR3 region: CASSPLGLAGGNEQFF. CDR3 DNA sequence: TGTGCCAGCTCACCCCTTGGACTAGCGGGGGGGAATGAGCAGTTCTTC.